Following are 32 T cell receptor beta chains from one sample sequenced in a study of early T cells in non-severe SARS-CoV-2 infection. TCRdb itself ran the 5' RACE reads through MiXCR, one entry per CDR3 protein. The sample shows fewer than 65,000 distinct CDR3 sequences, over 4.5% of them seen only once. This material consisted of whole blood, taken at baseline. These receptors came from an adult who was a healthcare worker with PCR-confirmed SARS-CoV-2 infection or an uninfected control (not recorded which).

Comment on this clonotype: It may be a read error: a sequence one base away is much more abundant. The chain carries TRBV20-1 and TRBJ2-1, with D perhaps matching TRBD2 (5 bases). Germline lookup yields CDR1 DFQATT and CDR2 SNEGSKA (reference sequence). There are 14 residues in the CDR3. The V end lost 4 bases, the J end lost 0 bases, and 10 bases lay between the germline ends. The CDR3 DNA reads as TGCAGTGCTAACGGGAAAAGCTCCTACAATGAGCAGTTCTTC. It is translated as CSANGKSSYNEQFF.

This clonotype was observed at least ten times. The gene calls are TRBV28 and TRBJ1-2, with 9 bases identical to TRBD1. This CDR3 is built from 12 residues. Germline V CDR1 and CDR2: MDHEN, SYDVKM. V gave up 5 bases and J gave up 8 bases; unmatched junction bases: 3. The CDR3 is CASSTGGRGYTF. The CDR3 DNA sequence: TGTGCCAGCAGTACAGGGGGCCGGGGCTACACCTTC.

This clonotype was seen a few times. The V call is TRBV2, the J call TRBJ2-7, with D possibly matching TRBD2 (5 bases). CDR1 is SNHLY and CDR2 is FYNNEI in the germline V gene. The CDR3 covers 12 residues. With 2 bases removed from V and 6 bases from J, the gap between germline ends came to 8 bases. CDR3 protein: CASSELRVEQYF. The DNA for the CDR3 is TGTGCCAGCAGTGAATTGAGGGTCGAGCAGTACTTC.

The chain recombines TRBV7-9 with TRBJ2-7, with D hard to call. The CDR3 covers 12 residues. CDR1 is SEHNR and CDR2 is FQNEAQ in the germline V gene (reference sequence). Trimming cost V 4 bases and J 2 bases, with 6 bases left between them. The CDR3 coding sequence is TGTGCCAGCAGCTCACGGCCCTACGAGCAGTACTTC. This sequence encodes CASSSRPYEQYF.

The rearrangement uses TRBV5-1 and TRBJ2-5; TRBD1 matches at 9 bases. The CDR3 contains 15 residues. The germline V gene encodes CDR1 SGHRS and CDR2 YFSETQ. J was trimmed by 2 bases and V by 4 bases; bases with no gene match: 6. CDR3 protein: CASSPGTGRQETQYF. The CDR3 DNA reads TGCGCCAGCAGCCCAGGGACAGGGAGGCAAGAGACCCAGTACTTC. Combining the CDR3 with reference TRBV5-1 and TRBJ2-5 gives the whole variable domain KAGVTQTPRYLIKTRGQQVTLSCSPISGHRSVSWYQQTPGQGLQFLFEYFSETQRNKGNFPGRFSGRQFSNSRSEMNVSTLELGDSALYLCASSPGTGRQETQYFGPGTRLLVL.

This clonotype was detected many times. The chain recombines TRBV18 with TRBJ1-3; D gene unclear. The CDR3 consists of 15 residues. Trimming stripped 2 bases from V and 8 bases from J, with 16 bases between. The germline gives CDR1 KGHSH, CDR2 LQKENI. Written as DNA, the CDR3 is TGTGCCAGCTCACCAAACCTTCAGTGGATGGACACCATATATTTT. Encoded protein: CASSPNLQWMDTIYF.

This clonotype was seen a handful of times. The chain is built from TRBV6-1 and TRBJ2-3; D gene unclear. This CDR3 has 16 amino acids. CDR1 is MNHNS, CDR2 SASEGT, per germline. V was clipped by 4 bases and J by 2 bases, with 16 bases between them. Written as DNA, the CDR3 is TGTGCCAGCAGTGGAACCAGAGGTACCTTCACAGATACGCAGTATTTT. Amino acid sequence: CASSGTRGTFTDTQYF.

This clonotype was found many times. This chain uses TRBV5-1 with TRBJ2-1; a weak D match, TRBD1 (7 bases). The CDR3 has 15 amino acids. Germline V lookup: CDR1 SGHRS, CDR2 YFSETQ. Trimming removed 3 bases at V and 8 bases at J, with 18 bases between. The CDR3 DNA reads TGCGCCAGCAGCTGGGGCGCAGGGGGGTCGTATGAGCAGTTCTTC. It codes for CASSWGAGGSYEQFF.

In its sample, this clonotype was seen many times. The chain has TRBV18 and TRBJ2-7, with D perhaps matching TRBD1 (6 bases). The V and J ends lost 6 bases and 4 bases respectively, with 19 bases between them. The CDR3 consists of 15 residues. The V gene's germline CDR1 is KGHSH and CDR2 LQKENI. The CDR3 DNA follows: TGTGCCAGCTCCGGGGAACAGGGTGGAGGATACGAGCAGTACTTC. The encoded protein is CASSGEQGGGYEQYF.

Many counts were recorded for this clonotype. The genes are TRBV10-3 and TRBJ2-2; TRBD1 matches 9 bases. J lost 1 base, V lost 10 bases, and 10 bases had no gene match. This CDR3 has 16 amino acids. Germline V gene data show CDR1 as ENHRY and CDR2 as SYGVKD. This CDR3 is CATSLTGGENTGELFF. CDR3 DNA: TGTGCCACAAGCCTGACAGGGGGAGAGAACACCGGGGAGCTGTTTTTT.

This clonotype was counted at least ten times. This rearrangement joins TRBV7-9 to TRBJ2-7, with D possibly being TRBD2 (6 bases). V lost 1 base to trimming and J lost 2 bases, with 18 bases between them. This CDR3 is 17 amino acids long. The germline V gene encodes CDR1 SEHNR and CDR2 FQNEAQ (reference sequence). CDR3 in DNA: TGTGCCAGCAGCTTAGTAATTCGGGAGACATTACCCTACGAGCAGTACTTC. Protein sequence: CASSLVIRETLPYEQYF.

This clonotype has a count of ten or more. V usage is TRBV7-6 and J usage is TRBJ1-3; D unclear. V was pared by 5 bases and J by 2 bases, with 16 bases between. Germline V gene lookup returns CDR1 SGHVS and CDR2 FNYEAQ. CDR3 size: 16 residues. This CDR3 reads CASSQRASGTGNTIYF. The DNA for the CDR3 is TGTGCCAGCAGCCAACGGGCTTCGGGCACTGGAAACACCATATATTTT.

This clonotype was counted a few times. The rearrangement links TRBV25-1 to TRBJ2-7; 7 bases map to TRBD1. The CDR3 runs 14 residues. CDR1 MGHDK and CDR2 SYGVNS come from the germline V gene. V gave up 1 base and J gave up 3 bases; unmatched junction bases: 3. The CDR3 reads CASSEWGTDYEQYF. DNA for the CDR3: TGTGCCAGCAGTGAATGGGGGACAGACTACGAGCAGTACTTC.

This rearrangement joins TRBV27 to TRBJ2-3, with 13 bases aligning to TRBD2. Germline lookup yields CDR1 MNHEY and CDR2 SMNVEV (reference sequence). The length of the CDR3 is 18 residues. J gave up 4 bases and V 4 bases, and 11 bases lay outside the gene matches. The CDR3 protein is CASSWTSGGSWGPDTQYF. The CDR3 DNA sequence: TGTGCCAGCAGTTGGACTAGCGGGGGATCGTGGGGCCCAGATACGCAGTATTTT.

This clonotype was recorded at least ten times. The chain recombines TRBV24-1 with TRBJ2-3; possibly TRBD2 for D (5 bases). Trimming shortened V by 0 bases and J by 5 bases, and 14 bases separated the two germline ends. The V gene's germline CDR1 is KGHDR and CDR2 SFDVKD. The CDR3 is made up of 16 amino acids. CDR3 in amino acids: CATSDLTRSGLDTQYF. The CDR3 coding sequence is TGTGCCACCAGTGATTTGACTAGGAGTGGTCTAGATACGCAGTATTTT.

The rearrangement uses TRBV5-1 and TRBJ2-2, with 10 bases lining up with TRBD2. CDR3 length: 17 residues. Germline V lookup: CDR1 SGHRS, CDR2 YFSETQ. V trimming: 3 bases; J trimming: 7 bases; junction bases outside the gene matches: 12. CDR3 loop: CASSWFPSGSPGGELFF. The CDR3 DNA follows: TGCGCCAGCAGCTGGTTCCCTAGCGGGAGCCCGGGCGGGGAGCTGTTTTTT.

This clonotype came up many times. The chain uses TRBV10-3 and TRBJ2-1, with TRBD2 identical over 10 bases. There are 15 residues in the CDR3. J gave up 6 bases and V 3 bases, and 5 bases lay outside the gene matches. Germline CDR1 ENHRY, CDR2 SYGVKD. For the CDR3, the DNA is TGTGCCATCAGTGACCAGCGGGAGGGCCCCAATGAGCAGTTCTTC. This codes for CAISDQREGPNEQFF.

This clonotype was detected many times. The chain employs TRBV20-1 and TRBJ2-2, with D possibly matching TRBD1 (6 bases). CDR3 length equals 14 residues. Trimming shortened V by 4 bases and J by 2 bases, and 11 bases separated the two germline ends. Germline-derived CDR1 and CDR2 are DFQATT and SNEGSKA (reference sequence). CDR3 sequence (DNA): TGCAGTGCTATTCGGACAGCCAACACCGGGGAGCTGTTTTTT. Translation gives CSAIRTANTGELFF.

A few counts support this clonotype. This sequence joins TRBV13 and TRBJ2-3; 7 nucleotides align to TRBD2. V lost 3 bases to trimming and J lost 5 bases; unmatched junction nucleotides: 2. The germline gives CDR1 PRHDT, CDR2 FYEKMQ (reference sequence). The CDR3 consists of 13 residues. CDR3 DNA: TGTGCCAGCAGCTTGCCTAGCGGAGATACGCAGTATTTT. Protein product: CASSLPSGDTQYF.

This clonotype was detected many times. The chain couples TRBV29-1 to TRBJ2-7, with TRBD2 as a possible D gene (5 bases). Per the germline V gene, CDR1 is SQVTM and CDR2 is ANQGSEA. The CDR3 runs 11 residues. V was cut by 3 bases and J by 7 bases, with 10 bases left in between. The DNA of the CDR3 is TGCAGCGTTGACGAGGGTGGGGAGCAGTACTTC. Encoded protein: CSVDEGGEQYF.

The chain couples TRBV6-2 or TRBV6-3 to TRBJ2-7, with 10 bases fitting TRBD2. V lost 6 bases to trimming and J lost 1 base; unmatched junction nucleotides: 6. The germline V gene has CDR1 MNHEY and CDR2 SVGEGT. The CDR3 loop spans 15 amino acids. The CDR3 DNA is TGTGCCAGCAGGGCTAGCGGGAGTTATTCCTACGAGCAGTACTTC. Translating it yields CASRASGSYSYEQYF.

This clonotype was detected ten times or more. V gene TRBV5-1 combines with J gene TRBJ1-2, with D tentatively TRBD1 (6 bases). Between the trimmed V and J ends, which lost 4 bases and 5 bases, there was a span of 18 bases. CDR1 and CDR2 from the germline V gene are SGHRS and YFSETQ. This CDR3 is 15 amino acids long. The DNA for the CDR3 is TGCGCCAGCAGCCAATCAACAGGGACTCTATATGGCTACACCTTC. Translating it yields CASSQSTGTLYGYTF.

Only a few counts were recorded for this clonotype. The chain carries TRBV29-1 and TRBJ2-2; TRBD1 matches at 9 bases. Unmatched junction bases numbered 4, after V lost 2 bases and J lost 6 bases. This CDR3 comprises 14 residues. The germline V gene has CDR1 SQVTM and CDR2 ANQGSEA. The CDR3, as DNA: TGCAGCGTTGAATGGGGGACAGGGTCCGGGGAGCTGTTTTTT. Its translation is CSVEWGTGSGELFF.

This clonotype appeared many times. V gene TRBV27 combines with J gene TRBJ2-7, with D possibly TRBD2 on 5 matching bases. V was pared by 1 base and J by 4 bases, with 11 bases between. The CDR3 runs 14 residues. Germline CDR1 reads MNHEY; CDR2 reads SMNVEV (reference sequence). The CDR3 DNA reads as TGTGCCAGCAGTTTATTCGGAGGCGGGTACGAGCAGTACTTC. Residues: CASSLFGGGYEQYF.

Many counts were recorded for this clonotype. The chain employs TRBV7-2 and TRBJ1-1, with TRBD1 identical over 7 bases. The CDR3 is made up of 14 amino acids. Germline CDR1 SGHTA, CDR2 FQGNSA. Trimming took 3 bases from V and 5 from J; bases not matched to a gene: 6. The CDR3 nucleotides read TGTGCCAGCAGCTTTAGCAGGGGGGAGACTGAAGCTTTCTTT. It specifies CASSFSRGETEAFF.

This clonotype has a count of ten or more. The gene calls are TRBV12-5 and TRBJ1-1; TRBD1 agrees at 7 bases. This CDR3 region has 14 residues. Germline V gene sequence: CDR1 LGHNT, CDR2 FRNRAP. V trimming: 7 bases; J trimming: 2 bases; junction bases outside the gene matches: 7. The CDR3 spells CASALRGTNTEAFF. Here the CDR3 DNA reads TGTGCTAGTGCACTCAGGGGGACTAACACTGAAGCTTTCTTT. Full variable domain (rest looked up from reference TRBV12-5 and TRBJ1-1): DARVTQTPRHKVTEMGQEVTMRCQPILGHNTVFWYRQTMMQGLELLAYFRNRAPLDDSGMPKDRFSAEMPDATLATLKIQPSEPRDSAVYFCASALRGTNTEAFFGQGTRLTVV.

This clonotype came up many times. The V and J genes are TRBV12-3 or TRBV12-4 and TRBJ1-1; weak D call: TRBD1 (6 bases). Deletions cut 6 bases from V and 5 bases from J, with 13 bases between. This CDR3 comprises 13 residues. Written as DNA, the CDR3 is TGTGCCAGCAGCCCTAGAGGGGGGACTGAAGCTTTCTTT. It is translated as CASSPRGGTEAFF.

This chain uses TRBV7-9 with TRBJ1-5; possible D gene TRBD1, 6 bases. V was trimmed by 1 base and J by 3 bases, leaving 10 bases between them. CDR1 is SEHNR, CDR2 FQNEAQ, per germline (reference sequence). The CDR3 runs 15 residues. The CDR3 DNA reads as TGTGCCAGCAGCTTAGGACAGGCTCCCAATCAGCCCCAGCATTTT. Its translation: CASSLGQAPNQPQHF.

V is TRBV6-5 and J is TRBJ2-3; TRBD1 matches 8 bases. After removal of 5 bases from V and 5 bases from J, the junction contained 9 bases not matched to a gene. CDR1 and CDR2 (germline): MNHEY, SVGAGI. CDR3 length: 15 amino acids. The CDR3 sequence: CASSNGVTGGDTQYF. CDR3 bases: TGTGCCAGCAGTAACGGGGTTACAGGGGGAGATACGCAGTATTTT.

This clonotype was observed a few times. The chain employs TRBV6-1 and TRBJ2-1; 11 bases are shared with TRBD2. CDR3 length: 15 amino acids. J gave up 10 bases and V 2 bases, and 7 bases lay outside the gene matches. CDR1 and CDR2 from the germline V gene are MNHNS and SASEGT. This chain's CDR3 is CASSELAGGGGEQFF. CDR3 DNA sequence: TGTGCCAGCAGTGAACTAGCGGGAGGTGGGGGAGAGCAGTTCTTC.

This clonotype showed up many times. The gene calls are TRBV7-2 and TRBJ1-2; TRBD1 matches 7 bases. V lost 5 bases, J lost 4 bases, and 7 bases stayed unmatched. Germline CDR1 SGHTA, CDR2 FQGNSA. The CDR3 is 14 amino acids. The CDR3 here is CASSTRQGPYGYTF. CDR3 coding DNA: TGTGCCAGCAGCACTCGACAGGGCCCCTATGGCTACACCTTC.

This clonotype showed up many times. The chain carries TRBV13 and TRBJ2-1; 14 bases align to TRBD2. Germline trimming cut 4 bases from V and 7 bases from J; bases unmatched to any gene: 3. Germline CDR1 PRHDT, CDR2 FYEKMQ (reference sequence). The CDR3 contains 15 residues. This chain's CDR3 is CASSSRTSGRNEQFF. The CDR3 DNA is TGTGCCAGCAGCTCCCGGACTAGCGGGAGGAATGAGCAGTTCTTC.